The entry below describes one TCR beta chain. These data are taken from a study of shared T cell receptors in the human thymus. CDR1 is MNHEY and CDR2 is SMNVEV in the germline V gene (reference sequence). The J segment lost 7 bases and the V segment lost 7 bases, leaving 10 bases of the junction unmatched. This CDR3 spans 16 amino acids. Assay: immunoSEQ multiplex PCR; the TCRdb copy retains only in-frame clones and omits some. The table records hundreds of thousands of clones, around 87% of them present only once. The same sample was also studied in work on human thymus T cells. As that report states: Thymic TCR repertoires of unrelated people reportedly overlapped highly.

The clonotype was recovered from a boy under three years old with a congenital heart defect. Sequencing input: thymocytes. The chain recombines TRBV27 with TRBJ1-6; TRBD1 matches at 10 bases. CDR3 residues: CASTPTGTGVNSPLHF. DNA for the CDR3: TGTGCCAGCACTCCAACCGGGACAGGGGTCAATTCACCCCTCCACTTT.